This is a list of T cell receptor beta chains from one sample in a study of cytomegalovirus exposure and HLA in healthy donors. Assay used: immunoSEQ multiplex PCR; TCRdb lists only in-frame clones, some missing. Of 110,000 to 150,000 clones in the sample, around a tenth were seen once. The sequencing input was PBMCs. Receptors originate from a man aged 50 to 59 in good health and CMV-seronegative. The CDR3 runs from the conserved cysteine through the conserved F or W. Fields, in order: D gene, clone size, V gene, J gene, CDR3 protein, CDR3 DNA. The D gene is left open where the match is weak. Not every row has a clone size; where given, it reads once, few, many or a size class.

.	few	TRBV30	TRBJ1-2	CAWSYPLEGVDGYTF	TGTGCCTGGAGTTACCCCCTCGAGGGGGTCGATGGCTACACCTTC
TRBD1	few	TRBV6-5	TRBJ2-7	CASRRGLSSYEQYF	TGTGCCAGCAGGAGGGGGCTGAGCTCCTACGAGCAGTACTTC
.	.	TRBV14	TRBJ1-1	CASSQDRNRNTEAFF	TGTGCCAGCAGCCAAGATAGGAACAGGAACACTGAAGCTTTCTTT
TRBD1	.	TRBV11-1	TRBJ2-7	CASSDVTGYFEQYF	TGTGCCAGCAGCGACGTGACAGGGTATTTCGAGCAGTACTTC
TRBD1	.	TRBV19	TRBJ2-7	CASSPSPGGTYEQYF	TGTGCCAGTAGTCCCTCCCCAGGGGGCACCTACGAGCAGTACTTC
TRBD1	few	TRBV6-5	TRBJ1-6	CASSEGQGASPLHF	TGTGCCAGCAGTGAAGGACAGGGGGCTTCACCCCTCCACTTT
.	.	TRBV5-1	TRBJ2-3	CASARGTDTQYF	TGCGCCAGCGCTCGGGGCACAGATACGCAGTATTTT
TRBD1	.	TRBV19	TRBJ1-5	CASSIGKQGGGSNQPQHF	TGTGCCAGTAGTATAGGAAAACAAGGGGGCGGCAGCAATCAGCCCCAGCATTTT
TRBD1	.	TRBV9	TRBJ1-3	CASSIGTGGNSGNTIYF	TGTGCCAGCAGCATCGGGACAGGGGGAAACTCTGGAAACACCATATATTTT
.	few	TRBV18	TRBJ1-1	CASSLATGNTEAFF	TGTGCCAGCTCCCTCGCGACAGGGAACACTGAAGCTTTCTTT
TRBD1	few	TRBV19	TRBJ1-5	CASSTTGGGQPQHF	TGTGCCAGTAGTACGACAGGGGGCGGGCAGCCCCAGCATTTT
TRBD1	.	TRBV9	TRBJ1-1	CASSSRGRDTEAFF	TGTGCCAGCAGCTCCAGGGGGCGGGACACTGAAGCTTTCTTT
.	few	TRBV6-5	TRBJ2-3	CASSPRQTSDTQYF	TGTGCCAGCAGCCCCCGACAGACATCAGATACGCAGTATTTT
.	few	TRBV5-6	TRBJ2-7	CASSLDSRFYEQYF	TGTGCCAGCAGCTTGGACAGCCGATTCTACGAGCAGTACTTC
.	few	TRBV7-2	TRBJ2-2	CASSFPVTGELFF	TGTGCCAGCAGCTTCCCAGTCACCGGGGAGCTGTTTTTT
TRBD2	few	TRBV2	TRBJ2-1	CASSWGLAGVNEQFF	TGTGCCAGCAGTTGGGGGCTAGCGGGAGTCAATGAGCAGTTCTTC
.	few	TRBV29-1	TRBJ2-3	CSGRGTDTQYF	TGCAGCGGGAGAGGCACAGATACGCAGTATTTT
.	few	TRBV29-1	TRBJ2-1	CSVDEQLSYNEQFF	TGCAGCGTTGATGAACAGCTCTCCTACAATGAGCAGTTCTTC